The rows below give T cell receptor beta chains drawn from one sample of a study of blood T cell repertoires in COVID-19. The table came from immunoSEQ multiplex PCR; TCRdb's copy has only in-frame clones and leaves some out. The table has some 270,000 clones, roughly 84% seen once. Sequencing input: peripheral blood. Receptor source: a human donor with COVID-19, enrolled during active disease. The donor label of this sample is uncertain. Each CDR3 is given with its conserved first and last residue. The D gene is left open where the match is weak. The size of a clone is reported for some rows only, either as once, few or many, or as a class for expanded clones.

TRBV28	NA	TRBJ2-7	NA	TGTGCCAGCACCTCCCTGGGGAGCGGCTTAAGCTCCTACGAGCAGTACTTC	CASTSLGSGLSSYEQYF
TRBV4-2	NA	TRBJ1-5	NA	TGTGCCAGCAGCCAAGAACAGCTCAATCAGCCCCAGCATTTT	CASSQEQLNQPQHF
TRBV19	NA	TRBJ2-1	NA	TGTGCCAGTAGTTCCATTGCGGCCTACAATGAGCAGTTCTTC	CASSSIAAYNEQFF
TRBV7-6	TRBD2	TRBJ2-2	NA	TGTGCCAGCAGCCCGACTAGCGTTTCGAACACCGGGGAGCTGTTTTTT	CASSPTSVSNTGELFF
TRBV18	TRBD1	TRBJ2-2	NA	TGTGCCAGCTCACTACTAGGTGGGACAGCTCGAGGCGGGGAGCTGTTTTTT	CASSLLGGTARGGELFF
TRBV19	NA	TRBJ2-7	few	TGTGCCAGTAGTCTGGGCTATTTCTACGAGCAGTACTTC	CASSLGYFYEQYF
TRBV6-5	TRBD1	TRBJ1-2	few	TGTGCCAGCAGACCTTCGGGACAGATCTATGGCTACACCTTC	CASRPSGQIYGYTF
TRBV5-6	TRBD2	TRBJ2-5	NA	TGTGCCAGCAGCCTACTAGCGGGAGTGGGAGAGACCCAGTACTTC	CASSLLAGVGETQYF
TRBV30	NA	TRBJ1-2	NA	TGTGCCTGGAGTCCCCCGGGGGTGAGAGGCTACACCTTC	CAWSPPGVRGYTF
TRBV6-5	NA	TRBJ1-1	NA	TGTGCCAGCAGTCCGTCAATGGCGAACACTGAAGCTTTCTTT	CASSPSMANTEAFF
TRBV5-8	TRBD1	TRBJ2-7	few	TGTGCCAGCAGGATGGGGGACAGGGAAGGGGAGCAGTACTTC	CASRMGDREGEQYF
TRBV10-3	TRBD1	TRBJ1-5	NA	TGTGCCATCAGTAAGGACAGGGGTCTGCAGCCCCAGCATTTT	CAISKDRGLQPQHF
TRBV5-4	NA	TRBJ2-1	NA	TGTGCCAGCAGCTCCGAGGGCGGAGCCTACAATGAGCAGTTCTTC	CASSSEGGAYNEQFF
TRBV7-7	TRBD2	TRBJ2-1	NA	TGTGCTAGCAGCGAACGTCCTAGCGGGAGCTACAATGAGCAGTTCTTC	CASSERPSGSYNEQFF
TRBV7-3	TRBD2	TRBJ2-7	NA	TGTGCCAGCAGCTTAAGGGCGGGAGGGCCGCACGAGCAGTACTTC	CASSLRAGGPHEQYF
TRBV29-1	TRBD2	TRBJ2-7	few	TGCAGCGCCAATAGCGGGAGGGACTCCTACGAGCAGTACTTC	CSANSGRDSYEQYF
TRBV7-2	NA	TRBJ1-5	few	TGTGCCAGCAGCTTAGCGATAAAGGTAGGAGGGTGGCGGGGGAATCAGCCCCAGCATTTT	CASSLAIKVGGWRGNQPQHF
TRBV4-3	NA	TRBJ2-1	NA	TGCGCCAGCAGCCAGGTCGTCCTAGCACCTGAGCAGTTCTTC	CASSQVVLAPEQFF
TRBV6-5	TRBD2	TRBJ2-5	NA	TGTGCCAGCAGTTCCCAGGCGGGAGATAAAGAGACCCAGTACTTC	CASSSQAGDKETQYF
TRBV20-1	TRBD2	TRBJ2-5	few	TGCAGTGCTAGTCCCGGGGGAGGGGAGACCCAGTACTTC	CSASPGGGETQYF
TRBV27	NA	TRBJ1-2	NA	TGTGCCAGCAGTTACAATACTAACTATGGCTACACCTTC	CASSYNTNYGYTF
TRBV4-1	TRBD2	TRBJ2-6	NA	TGCGCCAGCAGCCAAACCGGGACTAGCGGGATCTCTGGGGCCAACGTCCTGACTTTC	CASSQTGTSGISGANVLTF
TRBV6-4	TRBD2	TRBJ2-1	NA	TGTGCCAGCAGTGAAGGGACTAGCGGGTTCTCCTACAATGAGCAGTTCTTC	CASSEGTSGFSYNEQFF
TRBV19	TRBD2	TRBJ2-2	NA	TGTGCCAGTAGTTTCCGGGGACTAGCGGGAGCGAACACCGGGGAGCTGTTTTTT	CASSFRGLAGANTGELFF
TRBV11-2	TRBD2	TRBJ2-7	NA	TGTGCCAGCAGCACATTGTCCCAGGCGGGAGGCGAGCAGTACTTC	CASSTLSQAGGEQYF
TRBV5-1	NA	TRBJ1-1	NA	TGCGCCAGCAGCTTTGTCGAAGCTTCGAACACTGAAGCTTTCTTT	CASSFVEASNTEAFF
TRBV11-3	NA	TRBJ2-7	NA	TGTGCCAGCAGCTTTCAAGGGGCAGGAACCTACGAGCAGTACTTC	CASSFQGAGTYEQYF
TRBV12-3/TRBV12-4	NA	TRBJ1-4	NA	TGTGCCAGCAGTTTTATTATGCGTGAAAAACTGTTTTTT	CASSFIMREKLFF
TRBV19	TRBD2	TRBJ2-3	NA	TGTGCCAGTAGCGGGAGGGCCCTTGGCGATACGCAGTATTTT	CASSGRALGDTQYF
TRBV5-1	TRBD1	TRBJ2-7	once	TGCGCCAGCAGCTCGAAGACAGGGGACCCCTACGAGCAGTACTTC	CASSSKTGDPYEQYF
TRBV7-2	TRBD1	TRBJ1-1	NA	TGTGCCAGCAGCTTTAGGACAGGTAGTACTGAAGCTTTCTTT	CASSFRTGSTEAFF
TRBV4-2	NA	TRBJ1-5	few	TGTGCCAGCAGCCAAGATCTGGGAGGACATCAGCCCCAGCATTTT	CASSQDLGGHQPQHF
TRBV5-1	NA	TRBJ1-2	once	TGCGCCAGCAGCCCCTCCCCAGGGGCGAACTATGGCTACACCTTC	CASSPSPGANYGYTF
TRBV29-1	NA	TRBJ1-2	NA	TGCAGCGTTTCTCAGGCTAACTATGGCTACACCTTC	CSVSQANYGYTF
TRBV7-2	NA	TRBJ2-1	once	TGTGCCAGCAGCTTAGCCCTAGGGGTGGGGGGTGAGCAGTTCTTC	CASSLALGVGGEQFF
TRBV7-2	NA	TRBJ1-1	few	TGTGCCAGCAGTCCGCGAGAAAGAGCCACTGAAGCTTTCTTT	CASSPRERATEAFF
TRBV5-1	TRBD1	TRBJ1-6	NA	TGCGCCAGCAGCTTGGGGCTGGGACAGGGTGGATCACCCCTCCACTTT	CASSLGLGQGGSPLHF
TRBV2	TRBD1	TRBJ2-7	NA	TGTGCCAGCAGTGTAGCCGGGACAGCTCTCTCCTACGAGCAGTACTTC	CASSVAGTALSYEQYF
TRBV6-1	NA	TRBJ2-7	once	TGTGCCAGCAGTGAAGCGGGCAGGGGAAAGTACGAGCAGTACTTC	CASSEAGRGKYEQYF
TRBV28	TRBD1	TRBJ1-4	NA	TGTGCCAGCAGGGACGACAGGGGAACTGATGAAAAACTGTTTTTT	CASRDDRGTDEKLFF
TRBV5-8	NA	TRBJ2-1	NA	TGTGCCAGCAGCTTGAGCTTATCTGGCGGGGCAGTCCGCAACTACAATGAGCAGTTCTTC	CASSLSLSGGAVRNYNEQFF